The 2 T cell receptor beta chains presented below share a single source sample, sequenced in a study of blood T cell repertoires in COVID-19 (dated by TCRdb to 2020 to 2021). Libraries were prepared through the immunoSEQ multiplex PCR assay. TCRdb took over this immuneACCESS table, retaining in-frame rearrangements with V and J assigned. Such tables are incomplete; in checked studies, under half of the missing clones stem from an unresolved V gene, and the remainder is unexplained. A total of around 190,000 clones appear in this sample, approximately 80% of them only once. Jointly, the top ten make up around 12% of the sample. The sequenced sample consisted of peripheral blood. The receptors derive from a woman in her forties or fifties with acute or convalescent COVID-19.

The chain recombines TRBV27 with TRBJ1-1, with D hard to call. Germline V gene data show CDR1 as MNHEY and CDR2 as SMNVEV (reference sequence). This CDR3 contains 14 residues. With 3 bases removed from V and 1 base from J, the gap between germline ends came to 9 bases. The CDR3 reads CASSLGLSNTEAFF. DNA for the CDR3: TGTGCCAGCAGTTTGGGCCTCTCGAACACTGAAGCTTTCTTT.

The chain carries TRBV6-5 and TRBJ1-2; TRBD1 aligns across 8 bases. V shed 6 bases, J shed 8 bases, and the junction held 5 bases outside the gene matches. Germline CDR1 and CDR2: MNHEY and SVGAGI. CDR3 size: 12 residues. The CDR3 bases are TGTGCCAGCAGCTTTGACAGGGGAGGCTACACCTTC. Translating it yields CASSFDRGGYTF.